A single sample gave rise to the 30 T cell receptor beta chains below, sequenced in a study of lymphopenia after photon versus proton radiotherapy. Only in-frame clones appear in the TCRdb table, and some are missing; sequencing was by immunoSEQ multiplex PCR. The sample consists of about 12,000 clones, around 89% of them appearing once. Sequenced material: peripheral blood, taken from a patient treated with proton-based radiotherapy. Receptors were obtained from a man aged 55 to 69 with pancreatic cancer.

The CDR3 sequence: CASSQGTQMNTEAFF. In DNA form, the CDR3 reads TGCGCCAGCAGCCAAGGGACCCAAATGAACACTGAAGCTTTCTTT. The V call is TRBV4-1, the J call TRBJ1-1; D not resolved. This CDR3 spans 15 amino acids. CDR1 and CDR2 (germline): MGHRA, YSYEKL. Trimming pared 1 base from V and 0 bases from J, leaving 9 bases between.

In regard to this clone: The CDR3 end shows no conserved phenylalanine or tryptophan, and so a read error is likely. This chain uses TRBV5-6 with TRBJ2-7; D call uncertain. Trimming cost V 1 base and J 4 bases, with 9 bases left between them. Germline assignment: CDR1 SGHDT and CDR2 YYEEEE. This CDR3 has 13 residues. CDR3 loop: CASSLTEDYEQYL. CDR3 nucleotides: TGTGCCAGCAGCTTGACGGAAGATTACGAGCAGTACCTC.

CDR3 loop: CASSDLDRFGQETQYF. The CDR3 DNA follows: TGTGCCAGCAGTGATCTGGACAGATTTGGACAAGAGACCCAGTACTTC. V gene TRBV2 combines with J gene TRBJ2-5; D perhaps matches TRBD1 (6 bases). Looked up from germline, CDR1 is SNHLY and CDR2 is FYNNEI. CDR3 length equals 16 residues. Trimming removed 3 bases at V and 2 bases at J, with 16 bases between.

The V and J genes are TRBV5-4 and TRBJ2-3; D is unclear. The CDR3 consists of 13 residues. V lost 2 bases and J lost 2, with 6 bases in between. CDR1 and CDR2 (germline): SGHNT, YYREEE (reference sequence). This chain's CDR3 is CASSFQTTDTQYF. The CDR3 bases are TGTGCCAGCAGCTTCCAGACCACAGATACGCAGTATTTT.

This clone was seen just once. The V call is TRBV10-3, the J call TRBJ2-7; 10 bases are a match to TRBD1. Germline assignment: CDR1 ENHRY and CDR2 SYGVKD. The CDR3 runs 14 residues. V shed 4 bases and J 5 bases; nucleotides not matched to a gene: 5. The CDR3 sequence is CAISGGTGVDEQYF. In nucleotides, the CDR3 is TGTGCCATCAGTGGGGGGACAGGGGTTGACGAGCAGTACTTC.

J is TRBJ2-1 and V is TRBV27; 7 bases line up with TRBD2. Looked up from germline, CDR1 is MNHEY and CDR2 is SMNVEV (reference sequence). This CDR3 has 11 amino acids. Trimming took 6 bases from V and 10 from J; bases not matched to a gene: 3. The CDR3 nucleotides are TGTGCCAGCAGCCCCGGGAGGGAGCAGTTCTTC. It encodes CASSPGREQFF.

The chain uses TRBV7-6 and TRBJ2-5, with TRBD2 as a possible D gene (5 bases). The CDR3 covers 13 residues. The V gene's germline CDR1 is SGHVS and CDR2 FNYEAQ. The germline V and J ends were trimmed by 3 bases and 3 bases, with 8 bases remaining between them. The CDR3 bases are TGTGCCAGCAGCTTCCGGGGAGAAGAGACCCAGTACTTC. Translating gives CASSFRGEETQYF.

V usage is TRBV4-1 and J usage is TRBJ2-1, with 8 bases lining up with TRBD1. V lost 4 bases, J lost 4 bases, and 6 bases stayed unmatched. CDR1 is MGHRA, CDR2 YSYEKL, per germline. This CDR3 is 15 amino acids long. CDR3 protein: CASSLADRVYNEQFF. The CDR3 nucleotides read TGCGCCAGCAGCCTAGCGGACAGGGTTTACAATGAGCAGTTCTTC.

The V call is TRBV19, the J call TRBJ2-1; D not resolved. Trimming took 5 bases from V and 0 from J, leaving 8 bases between them. CDR1 and CDR2 from the germline V gene are LNHDA and SQIVND (reference sequence). The CDR3 consists of 14 residues. CDR3 region: CASSLDSSYNEQFF. The CDR3 coding sequence is TGTGCCAGTAGTCTGGATAGCTCCTACAATGAGCAGTTCTTC.

This sequence joins TRBV28 and TRBJ2-1; the D is unclear. Germline V gene lookup returns CDR1 MDHEN and CDR2 SYDVKM. This CDR3 contains 17 residues. V lost 6 bases and J 0 bases, leaving 18 bases between the germline ends. CDR3: CASRRTLAPFSYNEQFF. DNA for the CDR3: TGTGCCAGCAGACGGACCCTTGCCCCTTTCTCCTACAATGAGCAGTTCTTC.

The chain joins TRBV21-1 to TRBJ1-5. TRBV21-1 constitutes a pseudogene. The CDR3 consists of 11 residues. The CDR3 coding sequence is TGTGCCAGCGAATCCGATCAGCCCCAGCATTTT. This translates into CASESDQPQHF.

This clone appeared a single time. V and J are TRBV27 and TRBJ2-2, with 14 bases lining up with TRBD2. With 3 bases clipped from V and 3 bases from J, the junction kept 9 bases outside the gene matches. There are 19 residues in the CDR3. From germline, CDR1 is MNHEY and CDR2 SMNVEV (reference sequence). In DNA form, the CDR3 reads TGTGCCAGCAGTTTCCGACTAGCGGGAGGGCCCTTGGACACCGGGGAGCTGTTTTTT. Translation: CASSFRLAGGPLDTGELFF.

As DNA, the CDR3 is TGTGCCAGCAGGGATCCGGGCGGGAGAATGTACGAGCAGTACTTC. Translating gives CASRDPGGRMYEQYF. The chain uses TRBV11-2 and TRBJ2-7; 7 nucleotides align to TRBD2. With 6 bases clipped from V and 4 bases from J, the junction kept 12 bases outside the gene matches. The CDR3 extends over 15 amino acids. The V gene's germline CDR1 is SGHAT and CDR2 FQNNGV.

The chain couples TRBV11-2 to TRBJ1-2; no clear D gene. Germline V CDR1 and CDR2: SGHAT, FQNNGV. CDR3 length: 12 residues. Trimming left V 1 base short and J 7 bases short, with 7 bases between. The CDR3 DNA follows: TGTGCCAGCAGCTTAGGACCCTCTGGCTACACCTTC. Translation: CASSLGPSGYTF.

The V and J genes are TRBV27 and TRBJ2-7; D is possibly TRBD1 (5 bases). This CDR3 comprises 13 residues. Germline CDR1 and CDR2: MNHEY and SMNVEV (reference sequence). V was cut by 2 bases and J by 3 bases, with 8 bases left in between. The CDR3 is CASSLTGFYEQYF. The DNA for the CDR3 is TGTGCCAGCAGTTTAACAGGCTTCTACGAGCAGTACTTC.

The chain links TRBV7-9 to TRBJ2-2; D is possibly TRBD1 (6 bases). The CDR3 is made up of 14 amino acids. Germline V CDR1 and CDR2: SEHNR, FQNEAQ (reference sequence). V lost 4 bases and J 4 bases, leaving 10 bases between the germline ends. DNA of the CDR3: TGTGCCAGCAGCTCACAGGGTCCCACCGGGGAGCTGTTTTTT. This gives the protein CASSSQGPTGELFF.

The V and J genes are TRBV9 and TRBJ1-5; TRBD1 agrees at 12 bases. V lost 2 bases, J lost 5 bases, and 8 bases stayed unmatched. There are 17 residues in the CDR3. Germline loops: CDR1 SGDLS, CDR2 YYNGEE. The CDR3 is CASSVHAGTGGDQPQHF. The CDR3 nucleotides read TGTGCCAGCAGCGTCCACGCCGGGACAGGGGGCGATCAGCCCCAGCATTTT.

The chain carries TRBV9 and TRBJ1-6; TRBD1 aligns across 8 bases. The CDR3 is made up of 14 amino acids. CDR1 and CDR2 (germline): SGDLS, YYNGEE. With V trimmed by 4 bases and J by 9 bases, 6 bases remained unmatched. The CDR3: CASSLGQGFSPLHF. The CDR3 DNA reads TGTGCCAGCAGCCTTGGACAGGGCTTTTCACCCCTCCACTTT.

The V gene is TRBV19, the J gene TRBJ2-5; 11 nucleotides line up with TRBD1. This CDR3 is 14 amino acids long. Germline CDR1 is LNHDA and CDR2 is SQIVND (reference sequence). J gave up 2 bases and V 6 bases, and 2 bases lay outside the gene matches. In nucleotides, the CDR3 is TGTGCCAGTAGACGGGACAGGGGGCAAGAGACCCAGTACTTC. It is translated as CASRRDRGQETQYF.

This chain links TRBV28 with TRBJ2-7; D is possibly TRBD2 (5 bases). V dropped 7 bases and J dropped 4 bases, with 17 bases sitting between them. This CDR3 comprises 14 residues. In germline, CDR1 is MDHEN, CDR2 SYDVKM. The chain's CDR3 is CASTRRTGYYEQYF. The CDR3 nucleotides read TGTGCCAGCACGCGGAGGACGGGTTATTACGAGCAGTACTTC.

This chain joins TRBV7-9 and TRBJ1-1; tentative D call: TRBD1 (6 bases). V lost 5 bases and J 6 bases, leaving 13 bases between the germline ends. This CDR3 region has 13 residues. The germline V gene encodes CDR1 SEHNR and CDR2 FQNEAQ (reference sequence). Written as DNA, the CDR3 is TGTGCCAGCAGCCTACAGGGATTCGCTGAAGCTTTCTTT. It translates to CASSLQGFAEAFF.

The J gene is TRBJ1-1, the V gene TRBV11-2; no definite D call. The CDR3 is 16 residues long. Per germline, CDR1 SGHAT and CDR2 FQNNGV. Trimming cost V 4 bases and J 4 bases, with 19 bases left between them. The chain's CDR3 is CASSSRIRGVGTEAFF. For the CDR3, the DNA is TGTGCCAGCAGCTCACGAATTCGGGGAGTTGGCACTGAAGCTTTCTTT. The complete variable domain, with remaining parts taken from reference TRBV11-2 and TRBJ1-1, reads EAGVAQSPRYKIIEKRQSVAFWCNPISGHATLYWYQQILGQGPKLLIQFQNNGVVDDSQLPKDRFSAERLKGVDSTLKIQPAKLEDSAVYLCASSSRIRGVGTEAFFGQGTRLTVV.

The chain joins TRBV30 to TRBJ2-5; D might be TRBD2 (5 bases). Germline V gene lookup returns CDR1 GTSNPN and CDR2 SVGIG (reference sequence). Trimming stripped 2 bases from V and 5 bases from J, with 15 bases between. The length of the CDR3 is 14 residues. CDR3 in amino acids: CAWSYIGGGETQYF. The CDR3 DNA sequence: TGTGCCTGGAGTTACATAGGAGGAGGCGAGACCCAGTACTTC.

The chain is built from TRBV27 and TRBJ2-4, with D tentatively TRBD1 (6 bases). Germline V gene sequence: CDR1 MNHEY, CDR2 SMNVEV (reference sequence). The CDR3 has 14 amino acids. V was cut by 5 bases and J by 7 bases, with 15 bases left in between. The CDR3 region is CASSLQGPRNIQYF. The CDR3 DNA reads TGTGCCAGCAGTCTACAGGGACCGAGGAACATTCAGTACTTC.

The chain has TRBV28 and TRBJ1-5, with D unclear. Deletions cut 3 bases from V and 0 bases from J, with 9 bases between. The germline gives CDR1 MDHEN, CDR2 SYDVKM. This CDR3 is 15 amino acids long. The CDR3 reads CASSFGRSSNQPQHF. The DNA of the CDR3 is TGTGCCAGCAGTTTCGGGCGGAGTAGCAATCAGCCCCAGCATTTT.

Concerning this clone: The junction shows a germline mismatch at one end, possibly a read error. The chain employs TRBV7-2 and TRBJ2-2, with D uncertain. The CDR3 has 17 residues. The germline gives CDR1 SGHTA, CDR2 FQGNSA. The CDR3 region is CASSFQFRASNTRELFF. For the CDR3, the DNA is TGTGCCAGCAGCTTTCAATTTCGGGCCTCGAACACCAGGGAGCTGTTTTTT.

The chain links TRBV27 to TRBJ2-1; a possible D gene is TRBD1 (5 bases). Deletions cut 2 bases from V and 7 bases from J, with 9 bases between. The CDR3 sequence is 13 residues long. Looked up from germline, CDR1 is MNHEY and CDR2 is SMNVEV (reference sequence). The CDR3 reads CASSLTGSNEQFF. In DNA form, the CDR3 reads TGTGCCAGCAGTTTAACAGGTTCGAATGAGCAGTTCTTC.

The chain combines TRBV28 with TRBJ1-1; TRBD1 agrees at 12 bases. CDR3 length: 17 amino acids. Germline V gene data show CDR1 as MDHEN and CDR2 as SYDVKM. V lost 5 bases and J lost 1; bases outside the gene matches: 8. CDR3 nucleotides: TGTGCCAGCAGTACCTCCGGGACAGGGGGCTCGAACACTGAAGCTTTCTTT. This translates into CASSTSGTGGSNTEAFF.

The chain employs TRBV5-5 and TRBJ2-7; D gene unclear. This CDR3 is built from 12 residues. V was shortened by 1 base and J by 3 bases, with 5 bases between the two germline ends. Germline CDR1 is SGHKS and CDR2 is YYEKEE (reference sequence). The CDR3 spells CASSLTLYEQYF. The CDR3 DNA follows: TGTGCCAGCAGCTTGACCCTCTACGAGCAGTACTTC.

In its sample, this clone was seen a few times. This chain joins TRBV6-6 and TRBJ2-5, with 7 bases matching TRBD2. This CDR3 has 14 residues. V dropped 7 bases and J dropped 1; count of bases not matched to a gene: 6. From germline, CDR1 is MNHNY and CDR2 SVGAGI (reference sequence). In DNA, the CDR3 is TGTGCCAGCAACATATGGGGGGGCCAAGAGACCCAGTACTTC. Its translation is CASNIWGGQETQYF.